A selection of T cell receptor beta chains follows, all from one sample in a study of T cell responses to AZD1222 COVID-19 vaccine. The table came from immunoSEQ multiplex PCR; TCRdb's copy has only in-frame clones and leaves some out. The repertoire holds about 100,000 clones, with about nine tenths as singletons. The sequencing used peripheral blood, collected on day 0 of MenACWY control vaccination. All receptors derive from an adult in good health. The CDR3 runs from the conserved cysteine through the conserved F or W. The D gene is left open where the match is weak. Where a row states a size, it is once, few, many or the class of an expanded clone; other rows omit it.

D gene	V gene	clone size	J gene	CDR3 DNA	CDR3 protein
NA	TRBV4-1	NA	TRBJ1-1	TGCGCCAGCAGCCAAGAAGGAAAGGGATCTGAAGCTTTCTTT	CASSQEGKGSEAFF
TRBD1	TRBV6-4	NA	TRBJ2-1	TGTGCCAGCAGTGGGGGGACAGGGGGGAATGAGCAGTTCTTC	CASSGGTGGNEQFF
NA	TRBV2	NA	TRBJ1-6	TGTGCCAGCAGTTCCGACGGGAATTCACCCCTCCACTTT	CASSSDGNSPLHF
NA	TRBV5-1	NA	TRBJ1-2	TGCGCCAGCAGCTTGGCCGGAGGCAGGTCCTATGGCTACACCTTC	CASSLAGGRSYGYTF
TRBD1	TRBV10-2	NA	TRBJ1-3	TGCGCCAGCATTAACAGGGGACCGATCTCTGGAAACACCATATATTTT	CASINRGPISGNTIYF
TRBD1	TRBV30	NA	TRBJ1-2	TGTGCCTGGAGTCCTCGGACAGGGACCTATGGCTACACCTTC	CAWSPRTGTYGYTF
NA	TRBV2	NA	TRBJ1-4	TGTGCCAGCAGCGCGGCAGGCCCCTGGGATGAAAAACTGTTTTTT	CASSAAGPWDEKLFF
TRBD2	TRBV12-5	NA	TRBJ2-1	TGTGCTAGTGCCTCAGCGGGGGCGGGGAATGAGCAGTTCTTC	CASASAGAGNEQFF
NA	TRBV7-2	NA	TRBJ2-2	TGTGCCAGCAGCTCCTCGGCTGTGGGGACCGGGGAGCTGTTTTTT	CASSSSAVGTGELFF
NA	TRBV28	NA	TRBJ2-1	TGTGCCAGCAGTCCCCGGACGTTGTGGGGGGATGAGCAGTTCTTC	CASSPRTLWGDEQFF
NA	TRBV30	NA	TRBJ2-7	TGTGCCTGGAGTGCTAACTACGAGCAGTACTTC	CAWSANYEQYF
NA	TRBV7-3	NA	TRBJ2-5	TGTGCCAGCAGCTCTTCAGGGCCCCAAGAGACCCAGTACTTC	CASSSSGPQETQYF
TRBD1	TRBV11-3	NA	TRBJ1-5	TGTGCCAGCATTATGGGACAGGGTTTTCAGCCCCAGCATTTT	CASIMGQGFQPQHF
NA	TRBV7-2	NA	TRBJ2-1	TGTGCCAGCAGCTTAGGCATCATGGATGAGCAGTTCTTC	CASSLGIMDEQFF
NA	TRBV30	NA	TRBJ2-1	TGTGCCTGGAGTGGAGGGGCCCCCAATGAGCAGTTCTTC	CAWSGGAPNEQFF
NA	TRBV7-8	NA	TRBJ1-1	TGTGCCAGCAGCTTAGCCTTCGGACATTACACTGAAGCTTTCTTT	CASSLAFGHYTEAFF
NA	TRBV7-9	NA	TRBJ1-1	TGTGCCAGCAGCTTAGATCGGGGTCCAGGGACACCCACTGAAGCTTTCTTT	CASSLDRGPGTPTEAFF
NA	TRBV5-1	few	TRBJ1-1	TGCGCCAGCAGCCCGGAGGAGGCTATCAACACTGAAGCTTTCTTT	CASSPEEAINTEAFF
NA	TRBV5-1	NA	TRBJ2-2	TGCGCCAGCAGCTTAGGCAACCCGAACACCGGGGAGCTGTTTTTT	CASSLGNPNTGELFF
TRBD1	TRBV5-1	NA	TRBJ1-6	TGCGCCAGCAGCTTGGCCGCGGGACAGTTAGGCTATAATTCACCCCTCCACTTT	CASSLAAGQLGYNSPLHF
NA	TRBV6-2/TRBV6-3	NA	TRBJ2-6	TGTGCCAGCAGTTATTTTCTGAGATTCGACAACGTCCTGACTTTC	CASSYFLRFDNVLTF
TRBD1	TRBV4-1	NA	TRBJ2-7	TGCGCCAGCAGCCAAGAAGGCACCGGGACAGGGGAAGTCTACGAGCAGTACTTC	CASSQEGTGTGEVYEQYF
NA	TRBV19	few	TRBJ1-4	TGTGCCAGTAAAGGCAGCGAAAGTGGTAATGAAAAACTGTTTTTT	CASKGSESGNEKLFF
NA	TRBV9	NA	TRBJ1-1	TGTGCCAGCAGCGTAGATGTAGGAAGGACTGAAGCTTTCTTT	CASSVDVGRTEAFF
NA	TRBV7-2	NA	TRBJ1-2	TGTGCCAGCAGCCAGACGACGGCCCTCTATGGCTACACCTTC	CASSQTTALYGYTF
NA	TRBV4-1	NA	TRBJ1-5	TGCGCCAGCAGCCCCACGTCTGGCAGCAATCAGCCCCAGCATTTT	CASSPTSGSNQPQHF
NA	TRBV27	NA	TRBJ1-2	TGTGCCAGCAGTTTAAACTCAAACTATGGCTACACCTTC	CASSLNSNYGYTF
NA	TRBV19	NA	TRBJ1-5	TGTGCCAGTAGTTTTCAGTCCCAGCCCCAGCATTTT	CASSFQSQPQHF
TRBD1	TRBV7-9	NA	TRBJ1-2	TGTGCCAGCAGCTCCACAGGGGACTATGGCTACACCTTC	CASSSTGDYGYTF
NA	TRBV5-1	NA	TRBJ2-2	TGCGCCAGCAGTCATATCACAGCTACGAACACCGGGGAGCTGTTTTTT	CASSHITATNTGELFF
TRBD1	TRBV30	once	TRBJ2-5	TGTGCCTGGAGTGTTTGGGACCGGGACAGGGGACGGGGGACCCAGTACTTC	CAWSVWDRDRGRGTQYF
NA	TRBV30	NA	TRBJ1-4	TGTGCCTGGAGTGTTAGGGGGGTGGCAACTAATGAAAAACTGTTTTTT	CAWSVRGVATNEKLFF
TRBD1	TRBV24-1	NA	TRBJ1-5	TGTGCCACCAGTGATTCGACAGGGAATCAGCCCCAGCATTTT	CATSDSTGNQPQHF
NA	TRBV19	NA	TRBJ1-5	TGTGCCAGTTGCCGGACTCCCACACGGGGAAATCAGCCCCAGCATTTT	CASCRTPTRGNQPQHF
NA	TRBV5-8	NA	TRBJ2-3	TGTGCCAGCGGGCCGTACAGCACAGATACGCAGTATTTT	CASGPYSTDTQYF
TRBD1	TRBV4-3	NA	TRBJ2-7	TGCGCCAGCAGTCGGGACAGCGTCTACGAGCAGTACTTC	CASSRDSVYEQYF
TRBD1	TRBV10-3	NA	TRBJ2-7	TGTGCCATCAGTACGACAGGGGGCGAAATGTGGGGCGAGCAGTACTTC	CAISTTGGEMWGEQYF
NA	TRBV6-5	NA	TRBJ1-1	TGTGCCAGCAGTTACGATCGTAGTAACACTGAAGCTTTCTTT	CASSYDRSNTEAFF
NA	TRBV7-3	NA	TRBJ1-2	TGTGCCAGCAGCTTAAATCAGGGTTTGGGCTACACCTTC	CASSLNQGLGYTF
NA	TRBV7-9	NA	TRBJ2-7	TGTGCCAGCAGCTTGAATAGCTACGAGCAGTACTTC	CASSLNSYEQYF
TRBD1	TRBV13	NA	TRBJ1-6	TGTGCCAGCAGCTGGGGGACAGGCAATTCACCCCTCCACTTT	CASSWGTGNSPLHF
NA	TRBV28	NA	TRBJ2-6	TGTGCCAGCAGTTTAAGTCAGGGGAGTCTCTCTGGGGCCAACGTCCTGACTTTC	CASSLSQGSLSGANVLTF
TRBD1	TRBV28	NA	TRBJ1-3	TGTGCCAGCCGCTTGAACAGGGGGCTTGGAAACACCATATATTTT	CASRLNRGLGNTIYF
TRBD1	TRBV5-4	NA	TRBJ2-3	TGTGCCAGCAGCCTACAGGGGGCGGGCACAGATACGCAGTATTTT	CASSLQGAGTDTQYF
NA	TRBV5-1	NA	TRBJ1-2	TGCGCCAGCAGCCCCGGGACACTTAACTATGGCTACACCTTC	CASSPGTLNYGYTF
NA	TRBV11-1	NA	TRBJ1-1	TGTGCCAGCAGCCTCCCGGAAGGGAACACTGAAGCTTTCTTT	CASSLPEGNTEAFF
TRBD2	TRBV5-1	NA	TRBJ2-3	TGCGCCAGCAGCTTCCGGGGCGGGGGGGCCGAAGATACGCAGTATTTT	CASSFRGGGAEDTQYF
TRBD1	TRBV7-3	NA	TRBJ2-7	TGTGCCAGCAGCCCACGAGGGACAGGGGTTAGCGAGCAGTACTTC	CASSPRGTGVSEQYF
TRBD1	TRBV15	NA	TRBJ2-4	TGTGCCACCAGCAGAGATATTCTCGGAACAGGGGCTCGAAGGAACATTCAGTACTTC	CATSRDILGTGARRNIQYF
TRBD2	TRBV10-3	NA	TRBJ2-3	TGTGCCATCAGCTGGACTAGCGGGGAATCGCATACGCAGTATTTT	CAISWTSGESHTQYF
NA	TRBV27	NA	TRBJ1-5	TGTGCCAGCAGTAAACATGATAGCAATCAGCCCCAGCATTTT	CASSKHDSNQPQHF
NA	TRBV20-1	NA	TRBJ2-3	TGCAGTGCTAGTGACGGGGGCACTAGCACAGATACGCAGTATTTT	CSASDGGTSTDTQYF
TRBD1	TRBV10-2	NA	TRBJ1-4	TGCGCCAGCAGTGACACAGGGGGGGAGAATGAAAAACTGTTTTTT	CASSDTGGENEKLFF